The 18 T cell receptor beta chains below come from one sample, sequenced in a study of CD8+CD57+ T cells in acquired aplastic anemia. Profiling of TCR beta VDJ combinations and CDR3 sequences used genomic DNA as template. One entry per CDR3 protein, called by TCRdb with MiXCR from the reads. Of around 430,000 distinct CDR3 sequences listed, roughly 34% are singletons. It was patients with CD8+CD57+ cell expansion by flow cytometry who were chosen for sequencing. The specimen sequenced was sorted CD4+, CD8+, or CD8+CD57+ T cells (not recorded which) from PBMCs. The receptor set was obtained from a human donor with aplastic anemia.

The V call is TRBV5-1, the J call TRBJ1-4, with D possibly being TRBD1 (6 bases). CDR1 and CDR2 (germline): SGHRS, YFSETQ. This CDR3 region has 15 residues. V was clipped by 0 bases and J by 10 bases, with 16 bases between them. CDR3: CASSLEAPGHLKLFF. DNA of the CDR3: TGCGCCAGCAGCTTGGAAGCACCGGGACACTTAAAACTGTTTTTT.

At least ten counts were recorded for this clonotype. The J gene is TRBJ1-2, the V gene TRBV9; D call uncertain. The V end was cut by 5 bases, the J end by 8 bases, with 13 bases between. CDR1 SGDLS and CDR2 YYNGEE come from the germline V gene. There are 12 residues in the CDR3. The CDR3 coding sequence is TGTGCCAGCAGTGGAACAGATAGGGGCTACACCTTC. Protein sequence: CASSGTDRGYTF. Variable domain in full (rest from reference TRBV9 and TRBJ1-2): DSGVTQTPKHLITATGQRVTLRCSPRSGDLSVYWYQQSLDQGLQFLIQYYNGEERAKGNILERFSAQQFPDLHSELNLSSLELGDSALYFCASSGTDRGYTFGSGTRLTVV.

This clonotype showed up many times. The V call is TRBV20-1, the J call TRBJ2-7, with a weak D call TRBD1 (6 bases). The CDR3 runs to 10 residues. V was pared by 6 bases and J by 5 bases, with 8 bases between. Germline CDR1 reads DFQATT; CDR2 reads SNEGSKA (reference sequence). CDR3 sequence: CSARTDEQYF. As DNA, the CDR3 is TGCAGTGCGCGGACAGACGAGCAGTACTTC.

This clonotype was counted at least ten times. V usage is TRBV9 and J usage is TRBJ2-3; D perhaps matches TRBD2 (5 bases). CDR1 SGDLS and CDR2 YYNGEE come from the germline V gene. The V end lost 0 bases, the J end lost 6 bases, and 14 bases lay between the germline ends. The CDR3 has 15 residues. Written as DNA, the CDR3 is TGTGCCAGCAGCGTAGTGGCGGGCCCAACGGATACGCAGTATTTT. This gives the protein CASSVVAGPTDTQYF.

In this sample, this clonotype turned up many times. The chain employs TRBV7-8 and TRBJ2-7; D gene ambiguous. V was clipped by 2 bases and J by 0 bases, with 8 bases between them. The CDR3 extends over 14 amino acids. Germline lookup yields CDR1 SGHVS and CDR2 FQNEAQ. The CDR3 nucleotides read TGTGCCAGCAGCTTATACACTGACTCCTACGAGCAGTACTTC. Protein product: CASSLYTDSYEQYF.

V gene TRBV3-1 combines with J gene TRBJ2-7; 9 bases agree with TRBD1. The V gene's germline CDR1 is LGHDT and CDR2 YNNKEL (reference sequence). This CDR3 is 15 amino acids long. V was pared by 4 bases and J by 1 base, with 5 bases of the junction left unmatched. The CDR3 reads CASSLQTGGSYEQYF. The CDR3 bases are TGTGCCAGCAGCCTGCAGACAGGGGGGTCCTACGAGCAGTACTTC.

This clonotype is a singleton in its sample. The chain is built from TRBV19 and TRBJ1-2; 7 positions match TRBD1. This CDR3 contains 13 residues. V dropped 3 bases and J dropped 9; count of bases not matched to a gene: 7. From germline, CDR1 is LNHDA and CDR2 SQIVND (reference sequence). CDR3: CASSIRGDASYTF. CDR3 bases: TGTGCCAGTAGTATCAGGGGGGACGCTAGCTACACCTTC.

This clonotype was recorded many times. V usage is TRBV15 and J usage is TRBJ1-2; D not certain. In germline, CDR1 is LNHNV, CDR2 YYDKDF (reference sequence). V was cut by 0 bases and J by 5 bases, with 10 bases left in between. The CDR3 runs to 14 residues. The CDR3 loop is CATSRDLRDYGYTF. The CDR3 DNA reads TGTGCCACCAGCAGAGATTTGCGGGATTATGGCTACACCTTC.

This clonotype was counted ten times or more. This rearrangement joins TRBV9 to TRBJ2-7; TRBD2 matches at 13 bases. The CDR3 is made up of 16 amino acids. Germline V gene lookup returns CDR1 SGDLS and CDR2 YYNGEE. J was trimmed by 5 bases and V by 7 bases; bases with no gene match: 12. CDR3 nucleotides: TGTGCCAGCGGAAGGACTAGCGGGAGAGCAGTCCACGAGCAGTACTTC. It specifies CASGRTSGRAVHEQYF.

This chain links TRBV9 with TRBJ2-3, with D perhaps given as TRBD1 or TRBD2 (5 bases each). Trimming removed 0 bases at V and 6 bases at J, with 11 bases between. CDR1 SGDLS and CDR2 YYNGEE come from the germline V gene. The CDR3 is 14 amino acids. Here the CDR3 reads CASSVGGNLDTQYF. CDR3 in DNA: TGTGCCAGCAGCGTAGGGGGGAATCTGGATACGCAGTATTTT.

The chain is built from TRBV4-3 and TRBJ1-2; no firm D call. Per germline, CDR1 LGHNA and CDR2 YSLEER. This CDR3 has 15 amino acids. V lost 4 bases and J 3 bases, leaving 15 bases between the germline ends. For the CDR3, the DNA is TGCGCCAGCAGCCGAAGTCAGTCAGCCGACTATGGCTACACCTTC. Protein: CASSRSQSADYGYTF.

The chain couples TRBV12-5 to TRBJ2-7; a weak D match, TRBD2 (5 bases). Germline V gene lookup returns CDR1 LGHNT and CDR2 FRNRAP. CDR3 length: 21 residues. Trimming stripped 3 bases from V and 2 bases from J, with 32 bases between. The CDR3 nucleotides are TGTGCTAGTGGTTTTCGAAACCCCCACCCACTAGGGCAGGCGTCGCCCTACGAGCAGTACTTC. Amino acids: CASGFRNPHPLGQASPYEQYF.

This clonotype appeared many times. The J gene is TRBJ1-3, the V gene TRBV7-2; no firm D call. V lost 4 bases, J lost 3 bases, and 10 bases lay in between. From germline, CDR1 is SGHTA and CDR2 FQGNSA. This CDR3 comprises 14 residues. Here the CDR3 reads CASSSNLSGNTIYF. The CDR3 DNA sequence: TGTGCCAGCAGCTCCAATTTGAGTGGAAACACCATATATTTT.

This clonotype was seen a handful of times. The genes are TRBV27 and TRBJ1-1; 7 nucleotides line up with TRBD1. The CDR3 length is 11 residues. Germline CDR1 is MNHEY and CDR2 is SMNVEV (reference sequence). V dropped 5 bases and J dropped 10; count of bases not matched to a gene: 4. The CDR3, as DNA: TGTGCCAGCAGTCTCGGACAGGTAGCTTTCTTT. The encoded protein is CASSLGQVAFF.

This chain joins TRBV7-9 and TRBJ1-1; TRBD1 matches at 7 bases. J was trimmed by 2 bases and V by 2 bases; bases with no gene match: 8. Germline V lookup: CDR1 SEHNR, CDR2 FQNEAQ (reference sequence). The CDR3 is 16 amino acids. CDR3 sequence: CASSLRIGTANTEAFF. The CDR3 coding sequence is TGTGCCAGCAGCTTAAGGATTGGGACAGCCAACACTGAAGCTTTCTTT.

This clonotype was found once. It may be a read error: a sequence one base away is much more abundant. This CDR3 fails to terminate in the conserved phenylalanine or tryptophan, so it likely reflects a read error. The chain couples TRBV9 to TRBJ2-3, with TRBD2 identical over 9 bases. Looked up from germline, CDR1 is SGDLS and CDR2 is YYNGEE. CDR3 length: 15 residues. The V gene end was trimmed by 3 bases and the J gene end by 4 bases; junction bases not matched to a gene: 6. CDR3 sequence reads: CASSAGLALSDTQYL. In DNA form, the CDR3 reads TGTGCCAGCAGCGCCGGACTAGCGTTGTCAGATACGCAGTATCTT.

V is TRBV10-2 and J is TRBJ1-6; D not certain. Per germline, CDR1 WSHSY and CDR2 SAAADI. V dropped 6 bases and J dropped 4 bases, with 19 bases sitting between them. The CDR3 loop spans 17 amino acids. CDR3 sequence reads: CASRSLLARIYNSPLHF. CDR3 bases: TGCGCCAGCAGGTCCCTCCTTGCCAGAATTTATAATTCACCCCTCCACTTT.

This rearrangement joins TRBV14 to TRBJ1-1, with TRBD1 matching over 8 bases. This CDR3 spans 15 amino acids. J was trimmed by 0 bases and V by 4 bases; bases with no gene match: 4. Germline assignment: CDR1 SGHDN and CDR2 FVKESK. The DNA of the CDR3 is TGTGCCAGCAGCCCACCGACAGGGGTGAACACTGAAGCTTTCTTT. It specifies CASSPPTGVNTEAFF.